This TCR beta chain was profiled in a study of blood T cell repertoires in COVID-19. As for the study in general: Samples taken during acute and convalescent COVID-19 were collected in the United States, Italy and Spain. T cells, B-cell-depleted T cells, or PBMCs provided the cDNA or gDNA that served as material.

Per the original data handling: Amplification of reference gene primers provided the estimated nucleated cell counts. TCRdb keeps only in-frame clones here, not all; method: immunoSEQ multiplex PCR. That table gives V, J and clone size, and the DNA gave D and trimming. The sample has 250,000 or so clones; about 88% are singletons. The sequenced sample consisted of peripheral blood. The source is a woman aged 40 to 50 who had recovered from COVID-19.

The CDR3 is CASSRHGQTYEQYF. In DNA, the CDR3 is TGTGCCAGCAGCCGCCATGGACAGACCTACGAGCAGTACTTC. V is TRBV3-1 (or the pseudogene TRBV3-2) and J is TRBJ2-7, with D possibly matching TRBD1 (6 bases). Trimming removed 4 bases at V and 2 bases at J, with 12 bases between. CDR1 is LGHDT, CDR2 YNNKEL, per germline (reference sequence). The CDR3 spans 14 residues.